The text below deals with one T cell receptor beta chain. These data are taken from a study of response to subunit inactivated influenza vaccine. Trimming cost V 5 bases and J 3 bases, with 22 bases left between them. Germline lookup yields CDR1 KGHSY and CDR2 FQNENV. There are 18 residues in the CDR3. From the RT-PCR reads, TCRdb called clonotypes with MiXCR, one entry per CDR3 protein. The repertoire holds 500,000 to 550,000 distinct CDR3 sequences, with 6.5% to 8% as singletons. This chain joins TRBV16 and TRBJ2-2; D not resolved. The input for sequencing was PBMCs from blood, taken roughly 24 months after vaccination. This clonotype was sampled from a man aged 45-69 years who received an inactivated influenza vaccine. Written as DNA, the CDR3 is TGTGCCAGCAGCACCCCTCACGGGTGGCTATCAGACACCGGGGAGCTGTTTTTT. Residues: CASSTPHGWLSDTGELFF.